Below are 3 T cell receptor beta chains sequenced from a single sample in a study of graft-versus-host responses after intestinal transplantation (dated by TCRdb to 2020 to 2023). Receptors were amplified or captured by the immunoSEQ multiplex PCR assay. TCRdb holds this immuneACCESS table with in-frame rearrangements only. Some clones are missing; in checked studies, unresolved V genes explain under half, and the rest has no known cause. The sample records around 18,000 clones, 95% of which are singletons. 0.79% of the sample is taken by the ten largest. This specimen consisted of PBMCs, obtained 23 days after intestinal transplant. The receptors shown here come from a human patient who received an intestinal transplant, so some T cells may come from the graft donor.

This clone was detected once. This sequence joins TRBV10-3 and TRBJ2-7, with 7 bases fitting TRBD1. Germline values: CDR1 ENHRY, CDR2 SYGVKD. After removal of 3 bases from V and 0 bases from J, the junction contained 8 bases not matched to a gene. The CDR3 is made up of 16 amino acids. CDR3 DNA: TGTGCCATCAGTGACCCGACGGGACAGATCTCCTACGAGCAGTACTTC. Translating it yields CAISDPTGQISYEQYF.

This chain connects TRBV2 to TRBJ2-1; D might be TRBD2 (5 bases). The V end was cut by 1 base, the J end by 2 bases, with 6 bases between. Germline assignment: CDR1 SNHLY and CDR2 FYNNEI. The CDR3 runs 14 residues. The CDR3 nucleotides read TGTGCCAGCAGTGAAGTGACTACCTACAATGAGCAGTTCTTC. Protein product: CASSEVTTYNEQFF. The full variable domain, its missing parts supplied by reference TRBV2 and TRBJ2-1, is EPEVTQTPSHQVTQMGQEVILRCVPISNHLYFYWYRQILGQKVEFLVSFYNNEISEKSEIFDDQFSVERPDGSNFTLKIRSTKLEDSAMYFCASSEVTTYNEQFFGPGTRLTVL.

This chain joins TRBV21-1 and TRBJ2-1; the table assigns TRBD2, which was not confirmed against the DNA. TRBV21-1 corresponds to a pseudogene. This CDR3 has 17 residues. As DNA, the CDR3 is TGTGCCAGCAGCAAAGTACAGCAGACTAGCGGGCCCAATGAGCAGTTCTTC. This encodes CASSKVQQTSGPNEQFF.